This TCR beta chain was observed in a study of T-cell memory formation after mild COVID-19. MiXCR was run by TCRdb on the 5' RACE reads, yielding one entry per CDR3 protein. Altogether 150,000 to 200,000 distinct CDR3 sequences are present, about a sixth being singletons, with the ten largest covering 2% to 2.5%. Points on this clonotype: An end of the junction does not agree with germline; a read error may underlie this.

This receptor was identified in an adult woman who had mild COVID-19 (a few samples of this study predate the infection). Cell type and time point are not known. Sample: PBMCs or a T cell subset sorted from them (not recorded which).

Here the CDR3 DNA reads TGTGCCAGCAGCCCTAGACCCGACAGGGGCCGGTCCAATCAGCAGTTCTTC. Its protein is CASSPRPDRGRSNQQFF. The chain is built from TRBV6-1 and TRBJ2-1; 8 positions agree with TRBD1. CDR1 and CDR2 from the germline V gene are MNHNS and SASEGT. The CDR3 spans 17 residues.